The following is a T cell receptor beta chain sequence with its context. Its antigen is unidentified. TCRdb's copy holds only in-frame clones and misses some; the assay was immunoSEQ multiplex PCR. The data show some 87,000 clones, approximately 82% seen once. This entry comes from a study of radiotherapy plus CTLA-4 blockade in lung cancer. General observations from the study: Tumor-derived TCR clones expanded in blood after radiotherapy plus ipilimumab.

Germline values: CDR1 SGHNT, CDR2 YYREEE (reference sequence). Trimming removed 2 bases at V and 3 bases at J, with 25 bases between. The CDR3 runs 19 residues. Sequenced here: peripheral blood, sampled from a patient treated with radiotherapy plus ipilimumab. This sequence joins TRBV5-4 and TRBJ2-3; tentative D call: TRBD1 (5 bases). The sequence was collected from a human donor with non-small cell lung cancer that progressed on radiotherapy plus ipilimumab. CDR3 loop: CASSLMASSAVKGTDTQYF. The CDR3 DNA reads as TGTGCCAGCAGCTTAATGGCTTCGAGCGCGGTAAAGGGGACAGATACGCAGTATTTT.